This is a list of T cell receptor beta chains from one sample in a study of blood T cell repertoires in COVID-19. Data came from immunoSEQ multiplex PCR; TCRdb stores just in-frame clones and leaves some out. The sample records 60,000 to 80,000 clones, around 86% being singletons. Sequenced: peripheral blood. Source of these receptors: a woman aged 80 or over with acute or convalescent COVID-19. Each CDR3 is given with its conserved first and last residue. D genes are given only for firm matches. Not all rows give a size; the values are once, few, many and, for expanded clones, a class.

D: NA
J: TRBJ1-1
V: TRBV12-3/TRBV12-4
size: NA
DNA: TGTGCCAGCAGTTTTACCGGAGACACTGAAGCTTTCTTT
CDR3: CASSFTGDTEAFF

D: NA
J: TRBJ1-2
V: TRBV5-4
size: NA
DNA: TGTGCCAGCAGCTTGGCTGAGGGTGCTGGGTACACCTTC
CDR3: CASSLAEGAGYTF

D: NA
J: TRBJ2-5
V: TRBV6-1
size: NA
DNA: TGTGCCAGCAGTGATCCCCCCCAACAAGAGACCCAGTACTTC
CDR3: CASSDPPQQETQYF

D: NA
J: TRBJ1-4
V: TRBV27
size: NA
DNA: TGTGCCAGCAGTTCGATCATCAGGAGGTCTAATGAAAAACTGTTTTTT
CDR3: CASSSIIRRSNEKLFF

D: TRBD2
J: TRBJ2-1
V: TRBV28
size: NA
DNA: TGTGCCAGCAGCCCAACTAGCGGGAGAGCCAATGAGCAGTTCTTC
CDR3: CASSPTSGRANEQFF

D: NA
J: TRBJ2-7
V: TRBV30
size: NA
DNA: TGTGCCTGGAGCGCCGGGAGTATCAACGAGCAGTACTTC
CDR3: CAWSAGSINEQYF

D: NA
J: TRBJ1-1
V: TRBV19
size: NA
DNA: TGTGCCAGTAGTACCTTCCTGCAGGGGTTAGGGTACACTGAAGCTTTCTTT
CDR3: CASSTFLQGLGYTEAFF

D: NA
J: TRBJ1-4
V: TRBV19
size: NA
DNA: TGTGCCACAGGGGTGGATAGGGCAAAACTGTTTTTT
CDR3: CATGVDRAKLFF

D: TRBD2
J: TRBJ2-7
V: TRBV5-1
size: NA
DNA: TGCGCCAGCAGCTTGGGACTAGCGGGGGCCCTCGTCTCCTACGAGCAGTACTTC
CDR3: CASSLGLAGALVSYEQYF

D: TRBD2
J: TRBJ2-3
V: TRBV7-6
size: NA
DNA: TGTGCCAGCAGCTTTGGGACTAGCGGATACACAGATACGCAGTATTTT
CDR3: CASSFGTSGYTDTQYF

D: TRBD1
J: TRBJ1-1
V: TRBV5-1
size: NA
DNA: TGCGCCAGCAGCTTGGAGGGACAGGGATATGGTGAAGCTTTCTTT
CDR3: CASSLEGQGYGEAFF

D: TRBD1
J: TRBJ2-7
V: TRBV18
size: NA
DNA: TGTGCCAGCTCATCACAGGGGGCGGCCTACGAGCAGTACTTC
CDR3: CASSSQGAAYEQYF

D: NA
J: TRBJ2-6
V: TRBV30
size: NA
DNA: TGTGCCTGGAGTGGAATAGGGGAGGCCAACGTCCTGACTTTC
CDR3: CAWSGIGEANVLTF

D: TRBD1
J: TRBJ2-5
V: TRBV19
size: NA
DNA: TGTGCCAGTAGTGAGGGACAGGGAAGAGAGACCCAGTACTTC
CDR3: CASSEGQGRETQYF

D: TRBD1
J: TRBJ1-5
V: TRBV24-1
size: NA
DNA: TGTGCCACCAGTGATTCACAGGGGTACCAGCCCCAGCATTTT
CDR3: CATSDSQGYQPQHF

D: NA
J: TRBJ2-1
V: TRBV30
size: NA
DNA: TGTGCCTGGAGTGCCGACAGGAGCTCCTACAATGAGCAGTTCTTC
CDR3: CAWSADRSSYNEQFF

D: TRBD1
J: TRBJ1-2
V: TRBV6-7
size: few
DNA: TGTGCCAGCAGTCAACACAGGGGGCGGTTATATGGCTACACCTTC
CDR3: CASSQHRGRLYGYTF

D: NA
J: TRBJ1-5
V: TRBV19
size: NA
DNA: TGTGCCAGTAGTATCTCGGGGGGTAATCAGCCCCAGCATTTT
CDR3: CASSISGGNQPQHF

D: TRBD1
J: TRBJ2-4
V: TRBV4-1
size: NA
DNA: TGCGCCAGCAGCCAAGGGACAGGTTCGGTCATTCAGTACTTC
CDR3: CASSQGTGSVIQYF

D: TRBD1
J: TRBJ1-1
V: TRBV12-3/TRBV12-4
size: NA
DNA: TGTGCCAGCAGGTTTGGACAGGGCACTGAAGCTTTCTTT
CDR3: CASRFGQGTEAFF

D: NA
J: TRBJ2-2
V: TRBV5-1
size: once
DNA: TGCGCCAGCAGCGTAAACAGTTTCCTCGCGAACACCGGGGAGCTGTTTTTT
CDR3: CASSVNSFLANTGELFF

D: TRBD1
J: TRBJ2-5
V: TRBV7-2
size: few
DNA: TGTGCCAGCAGCTTACACAGGGGGCTAGAGACCCAGTACTTC
CDR3: CASSLHRGLETQYF

D: TRBD2
J: TRBJ2-7
V: TRBV4-1
size: NA
DNA: TGCGCCAGCAGCCAAGAGAAGCGGGAGGGTTACGAGCAGTACTTC
CDR3: CASSQEKREGYEQYF

D: TRBD1
J: TRBJ1-1
V: TRBV6-2/TRBV6-3
size: NA
DNA: TGTGCCAGCAGCCGTGACAGGGGTGGAAGCACTGAAGCTTTCTTT
CDR3: CASSRDRGGSTEAFF

D: TRBD1
J: TRBJ1-2
V: TRBV19
size: NA
DNA: TGTGCCAGTAGTCATGACAGGGCCTATGGCTACACCTTC
CDR3: CASSHDRAYGYTF

D: NA
J: TRBJ2-7
V: TRBV19
size: NA
DNA: TGTGCCAGTAGTCGGACAGATGAGACGGGGGAGCAGTACTTC
CDR3: CASSRTDETGEQYF

D: NA
J: TRBJ2-5
V: TRBV4-1
size: few
DNA: TGCGCCAGCAGCCAAGATTCGCGGGAGACCCAGTACTTC
CDR3: CASSQDSRETQYF

D: NA
J: TRBJ1-6
V: TRBV19
size: NA
DNA: TGTGCCAGTAGTCCACTATACCAAGGGGATTCACCCCTCCACTTT
CDR3: CASSPLYQGDSPLHF

D: TRBD2
J: TRBJ2-2
V: TRBV3-1/TRBV3-2
size: NA
DNA: TGTGCCAGCAGATCACTAGCGGGCGGGGAGCTGTTTTTT
CDR3: CASRSLAGGELFF

D: NA
J: TRBJ1-1
V: TRBV9
size: few
DNA: TGTGCCAGCAGCGTAGAGCTGGACACTGAAGCTTTCTTT
CDR3: CASSVELDTEAFF

D: TRBD2
J: TRBJ2-3
V: TRBV10-3
size: NA
DNA: TGTGCCTCGAGGACTAGCGGGAGCCTCAACCCCCCAGATACGCAGTATTTT
CDR3: CASRTSGSLNPPDTQYF

D: NA
J: TRBJ2-6
V: TRBV4-3
size: NA
DNA: TGCGCCAGCAGCCAAGCCCCAGGGGCGGGTGGGGCCAACGTCCTGACTTTC
CDR3: CASSQAPGAGGANVLTF

D: TRBD1
J: TRBJ1-5
V: TRBV5-1
size: NA
DNA: TGCGCCAGCAGCTTCCAGGGGGATAAAGATCAGCCCCAGCATTTT
CDR3: CASSFQGDKDQPQHF

D: NA
J: TRBJ1-6
V: TRBV11-3
size: NA
DNA: TGTGCCAGCAGCCCGACAAGAAATTCACCCCTCCACTTT
CDR3: CASSPTRNSPLHF

D: NA
J: TRBJ1-5
V: TRBV7-9
size: NA
DNA: TGTGCCAGCAGCTACGCAGGGGTGGGCAATCAGCCCCAGCATTTT
CDR3: CASSYAGVGNQPQHF

D: NA
J: TRBJ2-1
V: TRBV7-3
size: NA
DNA: TGTGCCAGCAGCCACCCGGACAGATACAATGAGCAGTTCTTC
CDR3: CASSHPDRYNEQFF

D: TRBD1
J: TRBJ2-2
V: TRBV5-8
size: NA
DNA: TGTGCCAGCAACCCTGGGACAGGGACCACCGGGGAGCTGTTTTTT
CDR3: CASNPGTGTTGELFF

D: NA
J: TRBJ2-3
V: TRBV7-9
size: NA
DNA: TGTGCCAGCAGCTCCGGCCTGGCGGCAGATACGCAGTATTTT
CDR3: CASSSGLAADTQYF

D: TRBD1
J: TRBJ2-6
V: TRBV7-6
size: NA
DNA: TGTGCCAGCAGCTTAACAGGGGCTGGAGGGGCCAACGTCCTGACTTTC
CDR3: CASSLTGAGGANVLTF

D: NA
J: TRBJ2-7
V: TRBV2
size: NA
DNA: TGTGCCAGCAAAAGATACAGCGTAGGGAGCTCCTACGAGCAGTACTTC
CDR3: CASKRYSVGSSYEQYF

D: NA
J: TRBJ2-3
V: TRBV7-2
size: NA
DNA: TGTGCCAGCAGGTTAGAGCAGGTACCTTATACGCAGTATTTT
CDR3: CASRLEQVPYTQYF

D: NA
J: TRBJ1-2
V: TRBV12-3/TRBV12-4
size: once
DNA: TGTGCCAGCAGCTCCGGGTCCCCAAAGGGCTACACCTTC
CDR3: CASSSGSPKGYTF

D: NA
J: TRBJ1-2
V: TRBV19
size: NA
DNA: TGTGCCAGTAGTATGGACTTCGGGGACTTCTATGGCTACACCTTC
CDR3: CASSMDFGDFYGYTF

D: NA
J: TRBJ1-2
V: TRBV19
size: NA
DNA: TGTGCCAGTAGTCGACCCAGGGGCGGCGACTATGGCTACACCTTC
CDR3: CASSRPRGGDYGYTF

D: TRBD1
J: TRBJ1-1
V: TRBV7-9
size: NA
DNA: TGTGCCAGCAGCCTGACAGGGGTGGACACTGAAGCTTTCTTT
CDR3: CASSLTGVDTEAFF

D: TRBD2
J: TRBJ2-5
V: TRBV7-9
size: NA
DNA: TGTGCCAGCAGCCCGGGGAGGGAAGGGACCCAGTACTTC
CDR3: CASSPGREGTQYF